Below, 29 T cell receptor beta chains from the same sample are listed, as sequenced in a study of regulatory T cells in long-lasting Graves disease. Time point in this sample: persistent/refractory GD, antithyroid drugs over 5 years with positive TRAb. The TCR library was made from RNA extracted from PBMCs. Researchers made TCR beta libraries by using iRepertoire HTBI primers and running Arm-PCR on CDR3 regions. TCRdb used MiXCR to reprocess the multiplex PCR reads, holding one entry per CDR3 protein. The sample includes about 470,000 distinct CDR3 sequences, 20% to 25% of them seen just once. The sample here was peripheral blood mononuclear cells (PBMCs), taken when the disease was refractory, from a patient treated with antithyroid drugs. Source of these receptors: a female donor with Graves disease.

The rearrangement links TRBV18 to TRBJ1-1, with 7 bases that match TRBD1. With V trimmed by 1 base and J by 0 bases, 2 bases remained unmatched. The CDR3 loop spans 15 amino acids. Looked up from germline, CDR1 is KGHSH and CDR2 is LQKENI. In DNA form, the CDR3 reads TGTGCCAGCTCACCACGGGACAGCATGAACACTGAAGCTTTCTTT. Amino acids: CASSPRDSMNTEAFF.

The chain is built from TRBV13 and TRBJ2-2; weak D call: TRBD2 (6 bases). The germline V gene encodes CDR1 PRHDT and CDR2 FYEKMQ (reference sequence). Trimming removed 5 bases at V and 3 bases at J, with 13 bases between. There are 15 residues in the CDR3. CDR3 in DNA: TGTGCCAGCAGCCCCGGCGGGGCCGACACCGGGGAGCTGTTTTTT. It translates to CASSPGGADTGELFF.

This clonotype has ten or more counts. J is TRBJ1-2 and V is TRBV28; D unresolved. This CDR3 is built from 12 residues. CDR1 MDHEN and CDR2 SYDVKM come from the germline V gene. Trimming pared 5 bases from V and 4 bases from J, leaving 8 bases between. The CDR3 region is CASSPLPYGYTF. The CDR3 DNA sequence: TGTGCCAGCAGTCCCCTTCCCTATGGCTACACCTTC.

This clonotype was recorded at least ten times. The chain employs TRBV29-1 and TRBJ1-2; D ambiguous. The germline CDR1 and CDR2 sequences are SQVTM and ANQGSEA. The CDR3 is 17 residues long. With 4 bases removed from V and 0 bases from J, the gap between germline ends came to 21 bases. CDR3 DNA: TGCAGCGTTGCGGGCCAATGGACGACTCCTTCTAACTATGGCTACACCTTC. Translation gives CSVAGQWTTPSNYGYTF. Drawing the rest from reference TRBV29-1 and TRBJ1-2, the complete variable domain is SAVISQKPSRDICQRGTSLTIQCQVDSQVTMMFWYRQQPGQSLTLIATANQGSEATYESGFVIDKFPISRPNLTFSTLTVSNMSPEDSSIYLCSVAGQWTTPSNYGYTFGSGTRLTVV.

The J gene is TRBJ1-2, the V gene TRBV6-5; no clear D gene. This CDR3 is built from 14 residues. Germline assignment: CDR1 MNHEY and CDR2 SVGAGI. The V gene lost 0 bases and the J gene lost 4 bases, with 9 bases spanning the gap. For the CDR3, the DNA is TGTGCCAGCAGTTACTCTAGGGAGGGCTATGGCTACACCTTC. This translates into CASSYSREGYGYTF.

The chain is built from TRBV19 and TRBJ1-5, with D unclear. The CDR3 runs to 18 residues. Germline lookup yields CDR1 LNHDA and CDR2 SQIVND (reference sequence). Trimming took 6 bases from V and 0 from J, leaving 21 bases between them. Here the CDR3 DNA reads TGTGCCAGTAGCCATCGAACCCTTATAGGGTATAGCAATCAGCCCCAGCATTTT. It encodes CASSHRTLIGYSNQPQHF. The whole variable domain, remainder taken from reference TRBV19 and TRBJ1-5, is DGGITQSPKYLFRKEGQNVTLSCEQNLNHDAMYWYRQDPGQGLRLIYYSQIVNDFQKGDIAEGYSVSREKKESFPLTVTSAQKNPTAFYLCASSHRTLIGYSNQPQHFGDGTRLSIL.

This clonotype was seen repeatedly, ten times or more. The genes are TRBV28 and TRBJ1-1; tentative D call: TRBD1 (5 bases). CDR1 and CDR2 from the germline V gene are MDHEN and SYDVKM. Trimming pared 5 bases from V and 0 bases from J, leaving 10 bases between. CDR3 size: 14 residues. The CDR3 sequence: CASSRGTMNTEAFF. The CDR3 nucleotides read TGTGCCAGCAGTCGGGGGACCATGAACACTGAAGCTTTCTTT.

The J gene is TRBJ2-7, the V gene TRBV6-1; D gene unclear. Germline V gene sequence: CDR1 MNHNS, CDR2 SASEGT. The CDR3 loop spans 12 amino acids. The V end was cut by 3 bases, the J end by 5 bases, with 8 bases between. CDR3 amino acids: CASSDKRDEQYF. DNA for the CDR3: TGTGCCAGCAGTGACAAAAGGGACGAGCAGTACTTC.

At least ten counts were recorded for this clonotype. A much larger clonotype is one base distant, so this may be a read error. The gene calls are TRBV6-1 and TRBJ2-7; D not resolved. Looked up from germline, CDR1 is MNHNS and CDR2 is SASEGT. CDR3 length: 11 amino acids. V was clipped by 6 bases and J by 0 bases, with 3 bases between them. DNA of the CDR3: TGTGCCAGCAGACACTCCTACGAGCAGTACTTC. Protein sequence: CASRHSYEQYF.

A word on this clonotype: A much larger clone differs from this one at a single base, so this may be a read error. This chain joins TRBV6-2 or TRBV6-3 and TRBJ2-4; no firm D call. Looked up from germline, CDR1 is MNHEY and CDR2 is SVGEGT. V shed 5 bases and J shed 12 bases, with 20 bases lying between them. The CDR3 has 14 amino acids. The CDR3 here is CASSDINWMMSQYF. CDR3 in DNA: TGTGCCAGCAGTGACATCAACTGGATGATGTCTCAGTACTTC.

This clonotype showed up just a few times. Given a much more abundant clone one base away, this may be a read error. The gene calls are TRBV28 and TRBJ2-4; maybe TRBD1 (5 bases). The germline V gene has CDR1 MDHEN and CDR2 SYDVKM. The V gene lost 7 bases and the J gene lost 3 bases, with 19 bases spanning the gap. The CDR3 totals 16 residues. CDR3 in amino acids: CASNHRQGLDKNIQYF. In nucleotides, the CDR3 is TGTGCCAGCAACCATCGGCAGGGTCTTGACAAAAACATTCAGTACTTC.

This clonotype came up many times. The rearrangement joins TRBV28 to TRBJ2-7; the D call may be TRBD1 or TRBD2 (6 bases each). The CDR3 extends over 11 amino acids. CDR1 is MDHEN and CDR2 is SYDVKM in the germline V gene. Trimming removed 8 bases from V and 5 bases from J, with 10 bases in between. The CDR3 loop is CASGGLNEQYF. In DNA, the CDR3 is TGTGCCAGCGGGGGGCTTAACGAGCAGTACTTC.

The sample holds a few counts of this clonotype. The gene calls are TRBV5-6 and TRBJ1-4; 8 positions agree with TRBD1. The length of the CDR3 is 15 residues. V shed 3 bases, J shed 4 bases, and the junction held 5 bases outside the gene matches. Germline CDR1 and CDR2: SGHDT and YYEEEE. The CDR3 loop is CASSYRDRYNEKLFF. The CDR3, as DNA: TGTGCCAGCAGCTACCGGGACAGGTATAATGAAAAACTGTTTTTT.

This clonotype was counted many times. The CDR3 DNA reads as TGTGCCAGCAGCTACGGGTACTCCTCTCAGCCCCAGCATTTT. Its protein product is CASSYGYSSQPQHF. The chain couples TRBV28 to TRBJ1-5; D ambiguous. The V and J ends lost 6 bases and 6 bases respectively, with 15 bases between them. CDR1 MDHEN and CDR2 SYDVKM come from the germline V gene. The CDR3 is 14 amino acids.

This clonotype has at least ten counts. The chain combines TRBV19 with TRBJ2-5; 11 bases map to TRBD2. V shed 10 bases, J shed 2 bases, and the junction held 3 bases outside the gene matches. Germline CDR1 and CDR2: LNHDA and SQIVND (reference sequence). CDR3 length equals 13 residues. The CDR3 region has the DNA TGTGCCACTGGGACTAGCGGACAAGAGACCCAGTACTTC. Translating it yields CATGTSGQETQYF.

The chain employs TRBV12-3 or TRBV12-4 and TRBJ2-6; possibly TRBD1 for D (5 bases). The CDR3 runs to 19 residues. Deletions cut 2 bases from V and 0 bases from J, with 17 bases between. CDR3 sequence reads: CASSLRGDTAFSGANVLTF. CDR3 DNA sequence: TGTGCCAGCAGTTTAAGGGGCGACACGGCATTCTCTGGGGCCAACGTCCTGACTTTC.

A few counts support this clonotype. J is TRBJ2-7 and V is TRBV7-2, with D possibly matching TRBD2 (6 bases). Germline V gene lookup returns CDR1 SGHTA and CDR2 FQGNSA. V was pared by 4 bases and J by 4 bases, with 14 bases between. This CDR3 region has 14 residues. CDR3 sequence reads: CASSSPGARYEQYF. Here the CDR3 DNA reads TGTGCCAGCAGCTCCCCGGGAGCGAGGTACGAGCAGTACTTC. The full variable domain, with the rest looked up from reference TRBV7-2 and TRBJ2-7, is GAGVSQSPSNKVTEKGKDVELRCDPISGHTALYWYRQSLGQGLEFLIYFQGNSAPDKSGLPSDRFSAERTGGSVSTLTIQRTQQEDSAVYLCASSSPGARYEQYFGPGTRLTVT.

This clonotype occurred a few times. The gene calls are TRBV3-1 and TRBJ1-1; possibly TRBD1 for D (5 bases). Per germline, CDR1 LGHDT and CDR2 YNNKEL (reference sequence). The CDR3 totals 15 residues. V dropped 0 bases and J dropped 5 bases, with 13 bases sitting between them. The CDR3, as DNA: TGTGCCAGCAGCCAAGATACGGGGCTTTGGACTGAAGCTTTCTTT. Translation: CASSQDTGLWTEAFF.

This clonotype was found a few times. This CDR3 is CASLTRKGTYEQYF. CDR3 nucleotide sequence: TGTGCCAGCCTTACAAGGAAAGGGACCTACGAGCAGTACTTC. The rearrangement uses TRBV7-8 and TRBJ2-7; D is uncertain. Germline V gives CDR1 SGHVS, CDR2 FQNEAQ. Trimming stripped 8 bases from V and 2 bases from J, with 16 bases between. The CDR3 loop spans 14 amino acids.

This clonotype has just a few counts. The chain joins TRBV5-6 to TRBJ1-2; a possible D gene is TRBD1 (5 bases). Germline CDR1 and CDR2: SGHDT and YYEEEE. CDR3 length: 13 residues. The V and J ends lost 0 bases and 6 bases respectively, with 9 bases between them. The CDR3 sequence: CASSLDPTDGYTF. The CDR3 DNA follows: TGTGCCAGCAGCTTGGACCCGACAGATGGCTACACCTTC.

V gene TRBV30 combines with J gene TRBJ1-1; no firm D call. V was clipped by 3 bases and J by 4 bases, with 9 bases between them. The CDR3 extends over 12 amino acids. Germline lookup yields CDR1 GTSNPN and CDR2 SVGIG (reference sequence). CDR3 in amino acids: CAWRRHATEAFF. In DNA form, the CDR3 reads TGTGCCTGGAGACGACATGCCACTGAAGCTTTCTTT.

This clonotype has ten or more counts. The chain has TRBV2 and TRBJ1-3; D unresolved. The length of the CDR3 is 16 residues. V lost 6 bases and J 2 bases, leaving 17 bases between the germline ends. CDR1 SNHLY and CDR2 FYNNEI come from the germline V gene. The CDR3 bases are TGTGCCAGCAGGGATTACCAGGATACCACTGGAAACACCATATATTTT. Translation gives CASRDYQDTTGNTIYF.

The chain recombines TRBV29-1 with TRBJ2-7, with 9 bases aligning to TRBD1. V shed 8 bases, J shed 6 bases, and the junction held 11 bases outside the gene matches. From germline, CDR1 is SQVTM and CDR2 ANQGSEA. The CDR3 has 13 amino acids. The CDR3 sequence: CSCRQGVGGEQYF. The CDR3 DNA sequence: TGCAGCTGCAGACAGGGGGTAGGAGGCGAGCAGTACTTC.

This clonotype was observed many times. CDR3 sequence (DNA): TGTGCCAGCAGTCGGATAGGGGGACAGCCCCACGAGCAGTACTTC. Its translation: CASSRIGGQPHEQYF. The chain is built from TRBV27 and TRBJ2-7; 7 bases match TRBD1. Germline V gene data show CDR1 as MNHEY and CDR2 as SMNVEV (reference sequence). V lost 5 bases to trimming and J lost 5 bases; unmatched junction nucleotides: 12. The CDR3 sequence is 15 residues long.

At least ten counts were recorded for this clonotype. CDR3: CASSYGASGWEQYF. The CDR3 DNA follows: TGTGCCAGCAGTTACGGGGCTAGCGGATGGGAGCAGTACTTC. This chain links TRBV6-2 or TRBV6-3 with TRBJ2-7; 7 bases align to TRBD2. V was pared by 2 bases and J by 7 bases, with 8 bases of the junction left unmatched. Germline V gives CDR1 MNHEY, CDR2 SVGEGT. The CDR3 is made up of 14 amino acids.

There are a few counts of this clonotype. The rearrangement uses TRBV11-3 and TRBJ2-2, with D possibly being TRBD2 (5 bases). CDR1 and CDR2 (germline): SGHNT, YENEEA. Trimming removed 3 bases at V and 5 bases at J, with 10 bases between. The length of the CDR3 is 14 residues. This CDR3 reads CASSFTRDTGELFF. For the CDR3, the DNA is TGTGCCAGCAGCTTCACTAGAGATACCGGGGAGCTGTTTTTT. Filled out from reference TRBV11-3 and TRBJ2-2, the complete variable domain reads EAGVVQSPRYKIIEKKQPVAFWCNPISGHNTLYWYLQNLGQGPELLIRYENEEAVDDSQLPKDRFSAERLKGVDSTLKIQPAELGDSAVYLCASSFTRDTGELFFGEGSRLTVL.

The chain has TRBV11-2 and TRBJ1-1; no clear D gene. The CDR3 has 15 residues. Germline assignment: CDR1 SGHAT and CDR2 FQNNGV. Trimming removed 8 bases at V and 0 bases at J, with 16 bases between. The CDR3 spells CASSPDSGVNTEAFF. The CDR3 DNA is TGTGCCAGCTCACCGGATTCAGGAGTGAACACTGAAGCTTTCTTT.

The sample holds many counts of this clonotype. The rearrangement joins TRBV5-1 to TRBJ2-2, with 10 bases lining up with TRBD2. With V trimmed by 0 bases and J by 2 bases, 7 bases remained unmatched. Germline assignment: CDR1 SGHRS and CDR2 YFSETQ. The CDR3 extends over 18 amino acids. The CDR3 DNA reads as TGCGCCAGCAGCTTGGCCCGCTCTAGCGGGAGCAACACCGGGGAGCTGTTTTTT. Translation gives CASSLARSSGSNTGELFF.

A word on this clonotype: With a much larger clone just one base away, this may be a read error. The V call is TRBV29-1, the J call TRBJ2-5, with 10 nucleotides matching TRBD2. Germline V lookup: CDR1 SQVTM, CDR2 ANQGSEA. The CDR3 runs 14 residues. This chain's CDR3 is CSVSSGGYQETQDF. As DNA, the CDR3 is TGCAGCGTATCTAGCGGGGGCTACCAAGAGACCCAGGACTTC.